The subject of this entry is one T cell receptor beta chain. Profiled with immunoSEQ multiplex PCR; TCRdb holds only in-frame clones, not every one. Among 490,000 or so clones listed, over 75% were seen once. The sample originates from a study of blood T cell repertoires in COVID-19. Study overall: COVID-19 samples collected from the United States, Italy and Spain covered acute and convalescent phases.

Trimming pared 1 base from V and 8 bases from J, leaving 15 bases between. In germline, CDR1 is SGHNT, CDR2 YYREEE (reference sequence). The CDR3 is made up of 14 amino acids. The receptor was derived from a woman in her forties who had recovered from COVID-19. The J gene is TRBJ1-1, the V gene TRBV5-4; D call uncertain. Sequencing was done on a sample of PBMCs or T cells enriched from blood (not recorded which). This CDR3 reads CASSLFLGGSEAFF. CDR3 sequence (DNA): TGTGCCAGCAGCTTGTTCCTAGGAGGCAGCGAAGCTTTCTTT.